These T cell receptor beta chains were read from a single sample in a study of blood T cell repertoires in COVID-19. Method: immunoSEQ multiplex PCR; TCRdb's copy keeps in-frame clones and lacks some. Of over 45,000 clones in the sample, just over 85% were seen once. The sequenced sample was peripheral blood. The receptors shown here come from a woman older than 75 with acute or convalescent COVID-19. The CDR3 runs from the conserved cysteine through the conserved F or W. The D gene is left open where the match is weak. Part of the rows lack a size; the others show once, few, many or a class for expanded clones.

CDR3 DNA	CDR3 protein	clone size	D gene	V gene	J gene
TGTGCCAGCAGCGCCCAGTACACAGATACGCAGTATTTT	CASSAQYTDTQYF	.	.	TRBV9	TRBJ2-3
TGTGCCAGCAGCGCGGAACAGGGCTGGGATTCACCCCTCCACTTT	CASSAEQGWDSPLHF	.	.	TRBV9	TRBJ1-6
TGTGCCAGCAGCGTTACAGGGGGTTCTGAGACCCAGTACTTC	CASSVTGGSETQYF	.	TRBD1	TRBV9	TRBJ2-5
TGCGCCAGCAGCAACGCAGGGCAGGTGAACACTGAAGCTTTCTTT	CASSNAGQVNTEAFF	.	.	TRBV5-1	TRBJ1-1
TGTGCCAGCAGCGTTTCAGGTACCACTGAAGCTTTCTTT	CASSVSGTTEAFF	few	.	TRBV9	TRBJ1-1
TGTGCCAGCAGTCCAGGGGCTCTTAATGAAAAACTGTTTTTT	CASSPGALNEKLFF	.	.	TRBV3-1/TRBV3-2	TRBJ1-4
TGCGCCAGCAGAAACAGCCTAATAACTAATGAAAAACTGTTTTTT	CASRNSLITNEKLFF	.	.	TRBV5-1	TRBJ1-4
TGCGCCAGCAGCTTGGGATCAGGTTCCTACGAGCAGTACTTC	CASSLGSGSYEQYF	.	.	TRBV5-1	TRBJ2-7
TGCGCCAGCGCGACAGGTTTTGAAGGCTACACCTTC	CASATGFEGYTF	.	.	TRBV5-1	TRBJ1-2
TGTGCCAGCAGCTTAGATGGCAGGGGAGGGGAGACCCAGTACTTC	CASSLDGRGGETQYF	.	.	TRBV11-2	TRBJ2-5
TGCGCCAGCAGCTTGAGTAGCTACGAGCAGTACTTC	CASSLSSYEQYF	.	.	TRBV5-1	TRBJ2-7
TGTGCCAGCAGCGAACCTTACAGGGACCCCTTTAGCACAGATACGCAGTATTTT	CASSEPYRDPFSTDTQYF	.	.	TRBV9	TRBJ2-3
TGTGCCAGCGGTCCCTTCGAGGGCTCTGGGGCCAACGTCCTGACTTTC	CASGPFEGSGANVLTF	.	.	TRBV28	TRBJ2-6
TGTGCCAGTAGTAATGGGGATCCGGGCCCGTCAGGGGATCAGCCCCAGCATTTT	CASSNGDPGPSGDQPQHF	.	.	TRBV19	TRBJ1-5
TGTGCCAGCAGCCAAGGCGGATACAACACTGAAGCTTTCTTT	CASSQGGYNTEAFF	.	.	TRBV3-1/TRBV3-2	TRBJ1-1
TGTGCCAGCTCACCAGGAGCGGGCAGCACAGATACGCAGTATTTT	CASSPGAGSTDTQYF	once	.	TRBV18	TRBJ2-3
TGTGCCAGCAGTCCGGCGGGGGGAGATTCTGGCTACACCTTC	CASSPAGGDSGYTF	.	.	TRBV3-1/TRBV3-2	TRBJ1-2
TGTGCCTGGAGTTTATCAGGGGGAAGAAGGGAGACCCAGTACTTC	CAWSLSGGRRETQYF	.	TRBD1	TRBV30	TRBJ2-5
TGTGCCACTACAGGAGCGCACACCTTC	CATTGAHTF	.	.	TRBV11-2	TRBJ1-2
TGCGCCAGCAGCGTGACAGGGAACACCGGGGAGCTGTTTTTT	CASSVTGNTGELFF	.	.	TRBV5-1	TRBJ2-2
TGTGCCAGCAGCTTAGGAGGGAGGAACACCGGGGAGCTGTTTTTT	CASSLGGRNTGELFF	.	.	TRBV11-3	TRBJ2-2
TGTGCCAGCAGACATTACGTGGGGCGGTCGGCCGAGCAGTACTTC	CASRHYVGRSAEQYF	.	.	TRBV11-2	TRBJ2-7
TGTGCCAGCAGTTGGACAGCCAATCAGCCCCAGCATTTT	CASSWTANQPQHF	.	.	TRBV6-6	TRBJ1-5
TGTGCCAGCAGCTCCCTACAGGGCGACTATGGCTACACCTTC	CASSSLQGDYGYTF	.	.	TRBV7-9	TRBJ1-2
TGTGCCAGCAGTGACTCCTCGACTATCGGGCGTCTGTTTTTT	CASSDSSTIGRLFF	once	.	TRBV25-1	TRBJ1-4
TGTGCCAGCAGCTTAGAGCCCCCAGGAGGGGCCGGAGAGACCCAGTACTTC	CASSLEPPGGAGETQYF	few	.	TRBV11-3	TRBJ2-5
TGTGCCAGCAGCACTCCGGGACAGGGTATCACCGGGGAGCTGTTTTTT	CASSTPGQGITGELFF	.	TRBD1	TRBV5-4	TRBJ2-2
TGTGCCAGCTCACCTACCCGACAGGGTAGCAATCAGCCCCAGCATTTT	CASSPTRQGSNQPQHF	.	TRBD1	TRBV18	TRBJ1-5
TGTGCCAGCACGGCAGGGATTAGCACAGATACGCAGTATTTT	CASTAGISTDTQYF	few	.	TRBV11-2	TRBJ2-3
TGTGCCAGCAGCTTAGCTGGCAGAAACTATGGCTACACCTTC	CASSLAGRNYGYTF	.	.	TRBV7-2	TRBJ1-2
TGCGCCAGCAGGCGGGACAGGATCACTGAAGCTTTCTTT	CASRRDRITEAFF	.	TRBD1	TRBV5-1	TRBJ1-1
TGTGCCAGCAGTTTTGGCAGGTCCTACAATGAGCAGTTCTTC	CASSFGRSYNEQFF	once	.	TRBV27	TRBJ2-1